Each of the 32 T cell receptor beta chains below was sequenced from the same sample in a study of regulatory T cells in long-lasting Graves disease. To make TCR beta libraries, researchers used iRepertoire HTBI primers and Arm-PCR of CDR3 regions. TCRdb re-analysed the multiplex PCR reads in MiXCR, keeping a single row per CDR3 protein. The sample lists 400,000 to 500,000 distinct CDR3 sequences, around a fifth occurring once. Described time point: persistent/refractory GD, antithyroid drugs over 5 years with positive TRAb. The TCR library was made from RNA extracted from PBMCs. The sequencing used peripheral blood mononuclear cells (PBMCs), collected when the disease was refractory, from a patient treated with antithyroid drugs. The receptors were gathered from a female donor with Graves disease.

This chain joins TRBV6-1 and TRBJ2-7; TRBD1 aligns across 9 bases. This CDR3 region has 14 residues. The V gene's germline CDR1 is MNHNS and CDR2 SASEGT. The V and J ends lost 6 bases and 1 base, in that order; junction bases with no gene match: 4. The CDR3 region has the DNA TGTGCCAGCAGCCGGGACAGGGTATCCTACGAGCAGTACTTC. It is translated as CASSRDRVSYEQYF.

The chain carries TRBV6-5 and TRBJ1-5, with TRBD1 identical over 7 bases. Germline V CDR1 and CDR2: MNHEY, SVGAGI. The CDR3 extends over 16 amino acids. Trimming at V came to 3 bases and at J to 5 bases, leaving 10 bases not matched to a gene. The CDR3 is CASSYRQGIEDQPQHF. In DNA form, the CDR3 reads TGTGCCAGCAGTTATAGACAGGGAATTGAAGATCAGCCCCAGCATTTT.

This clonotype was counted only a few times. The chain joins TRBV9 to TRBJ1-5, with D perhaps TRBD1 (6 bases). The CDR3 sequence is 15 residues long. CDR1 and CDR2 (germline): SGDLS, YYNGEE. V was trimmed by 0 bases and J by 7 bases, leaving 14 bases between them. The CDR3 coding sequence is TGTGCCAGCAGCGTAGCGGGGGGCGTTCACCAGCCCCAGCATTTT. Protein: CASSVAGGVHQPQHF.

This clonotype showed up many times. The CDR3, as DNA: TGTGCCAGCAAGTGGGGACAGCATAATTCACCCCTCCACTTT. Translated: CASKWGQHNSPLHF. This chain links TRBV27 with TRBJ1-6; the match to TRBD1 covers 7 bases. CDR1 is MNHEY, CDR2 SMNVEV, per germline (reference sequence). V lost 7 bases and J lost 5; bases outside the gene matches: 5. This CDR3 comprises 14 residues.

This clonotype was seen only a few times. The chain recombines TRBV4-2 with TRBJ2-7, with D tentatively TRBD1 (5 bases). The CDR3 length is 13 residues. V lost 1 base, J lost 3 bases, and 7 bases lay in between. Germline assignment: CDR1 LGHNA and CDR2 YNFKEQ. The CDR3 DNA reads TGTGCCAGCAGCCAAGTAGACAGCTACGAGCAGTACTTC. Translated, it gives CASSQVDSYEQYF.

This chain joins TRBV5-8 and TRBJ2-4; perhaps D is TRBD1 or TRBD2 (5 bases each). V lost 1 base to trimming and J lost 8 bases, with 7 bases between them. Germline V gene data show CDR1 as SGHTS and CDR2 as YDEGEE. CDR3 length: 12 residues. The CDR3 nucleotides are TGTGCCAGCAGCTTGCTGGGGGACATTCAGTACTTC. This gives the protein CASSLLGDIQYF.

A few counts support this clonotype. The CDR3 region is CASSRTGTGPPEQYF. The CDR3 DNA is TGTGCCAGCAGCCGTACCGGGACAGGGCCTCCGGAGCAGTACTTC. The rearrangement links TRBV7-9 to TRBJ2-7, with TRBD1 matching over 9 bases. CDR3 length: 15 residues. V dropped 5 bases and J dropped 7; count of bases not matched to a gene: 12. Germline CDR1 and CDR2: SEHNR and FQNEAQ (reference sequence). The variable domain in full, completed from reference TRBV7-9 and TRBJ2-7, reads DTGVSQNPRHKITKRGQNVTFRCDPISEHNRLYWYRQTLGQGPEFLTYFQNEAQLEKSRLLSDRFSAERPKGSFSTLEIQRTEQGDSAMYLCASSRTGTGPPEQYFGPGTRLTVT.

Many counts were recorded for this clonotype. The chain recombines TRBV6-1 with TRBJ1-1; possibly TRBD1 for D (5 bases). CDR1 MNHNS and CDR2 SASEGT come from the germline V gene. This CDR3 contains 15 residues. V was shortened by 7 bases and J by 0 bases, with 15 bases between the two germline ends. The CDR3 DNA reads TGTGCCAGCACCCTCATTGCAGGGCTGAACACTGAAGCTTTCTTT. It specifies CASTLIAGLNTEAFF.

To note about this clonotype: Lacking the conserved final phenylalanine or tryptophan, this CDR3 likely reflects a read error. The CDR3 coding sequence is TGTGCCAGCAGCCAAGTAAGACAGGGGGGGAACTATGGCTACACCCTC. Protein sequence: CASSQVRQGGNYGYTL. This rearrangement joins TRBV27 to TRBJ1-2; 9 nucleotides agree with TRBD1. V was clipped by 6 bases and J by 2 bases; unmatched bases: 10. This CDR3 comprises 16 residues. The germline gives CDR1 MNHEY, CDR2 SMNVEV (reference sequence).

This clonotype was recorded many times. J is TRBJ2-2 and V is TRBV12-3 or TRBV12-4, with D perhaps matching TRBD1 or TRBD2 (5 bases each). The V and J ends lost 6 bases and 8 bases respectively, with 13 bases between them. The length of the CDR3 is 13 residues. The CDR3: CASSRRGGGELFF. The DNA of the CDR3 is TGTGCCAGCAGCCGTCGTGGGGGAGGGGAGCTGTTTTTT.

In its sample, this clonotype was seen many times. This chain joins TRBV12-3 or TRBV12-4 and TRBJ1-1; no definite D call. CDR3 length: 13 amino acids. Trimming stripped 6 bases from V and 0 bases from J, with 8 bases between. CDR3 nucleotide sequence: TGTGCCAGCAGCTTTGATATGAACACTGAAGCTTTCTTT. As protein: CASSFDMNTEAFF.

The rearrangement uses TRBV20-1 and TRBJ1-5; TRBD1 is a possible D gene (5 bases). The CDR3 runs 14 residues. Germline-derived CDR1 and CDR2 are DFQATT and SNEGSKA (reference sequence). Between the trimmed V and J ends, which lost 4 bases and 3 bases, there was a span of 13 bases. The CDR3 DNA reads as TGCAGTGCTACCTCGGGGCATGACAATCAGCCCCAGCATTTT. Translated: CSATSGHDNQPQHF.

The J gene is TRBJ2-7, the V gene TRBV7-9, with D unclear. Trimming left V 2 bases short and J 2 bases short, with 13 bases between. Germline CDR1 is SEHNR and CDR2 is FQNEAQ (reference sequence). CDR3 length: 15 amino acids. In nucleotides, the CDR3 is TGTGCCAGCAGCTTATACGATGTCACAACCTACGAGCAGTACTTC. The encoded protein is CASSLYDVTTYEQYF.

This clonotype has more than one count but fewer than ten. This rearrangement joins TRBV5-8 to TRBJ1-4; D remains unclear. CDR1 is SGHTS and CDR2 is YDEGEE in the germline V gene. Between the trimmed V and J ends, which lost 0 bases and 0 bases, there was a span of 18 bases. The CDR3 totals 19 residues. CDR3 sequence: CASSLGDRRTAATNEKLFF. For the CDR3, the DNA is TGTGCCAGCAGCTTGGGCGATCGGAGGACGGCTGCAACTAATGAAAAACTGTTTTTT. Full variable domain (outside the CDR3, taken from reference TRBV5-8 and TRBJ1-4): EAGVTQSPTHLIKTRGQQATLRCSPISGHTSVYWYQQALGLGLQFLLWYDEGEERNRGNFPPRFSGRQFPNYSSELNVNALELEDSALYLCASSLGDRRTAATNEKLFFGSGTQLSVL.

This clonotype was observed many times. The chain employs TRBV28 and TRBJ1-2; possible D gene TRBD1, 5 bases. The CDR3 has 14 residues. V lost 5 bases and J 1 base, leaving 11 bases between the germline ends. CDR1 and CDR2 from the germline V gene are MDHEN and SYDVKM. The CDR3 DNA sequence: TGTGCCAGCAGTACCGGGACTTTTAACTATGGCTACACCTTC. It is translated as CASSTGTFNYGYTF.

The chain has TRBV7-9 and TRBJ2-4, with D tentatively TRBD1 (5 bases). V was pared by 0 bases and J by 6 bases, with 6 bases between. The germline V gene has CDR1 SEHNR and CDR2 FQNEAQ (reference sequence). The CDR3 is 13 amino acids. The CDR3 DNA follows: TGTGCCAGCAGCTTAGCTAGGGGAAACATTCAGTACTTC. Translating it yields CASSLARGNIQYF.

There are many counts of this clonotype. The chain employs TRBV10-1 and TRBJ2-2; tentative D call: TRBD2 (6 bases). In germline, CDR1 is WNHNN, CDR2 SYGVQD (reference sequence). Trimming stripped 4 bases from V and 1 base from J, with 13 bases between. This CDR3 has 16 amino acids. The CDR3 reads CASSALRLENTGELFF. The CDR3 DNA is TGCGCCAGCAGTGCGCTCCGACTAGAGAACACCGGGGAGCTGTTTTTT.

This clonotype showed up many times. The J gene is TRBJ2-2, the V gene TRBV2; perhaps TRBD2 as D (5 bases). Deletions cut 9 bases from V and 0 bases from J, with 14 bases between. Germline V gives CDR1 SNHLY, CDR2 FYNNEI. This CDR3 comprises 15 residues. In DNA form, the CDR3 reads TGTGCCAGTCTAATAGCGCCTACGAACACCGGGGAGCTGTTTTTT. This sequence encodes CASLIAPTNTGELFF.

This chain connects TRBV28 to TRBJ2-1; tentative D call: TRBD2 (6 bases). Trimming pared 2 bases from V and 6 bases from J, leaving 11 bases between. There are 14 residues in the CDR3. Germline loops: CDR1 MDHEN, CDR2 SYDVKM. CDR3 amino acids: CASSLAGIGNEQFF. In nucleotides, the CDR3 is TGTGCCAGCAGTTTAGCGGGAATCGGCAATGAGCAGTTCTTC. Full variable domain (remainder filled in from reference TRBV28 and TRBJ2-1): DVKVTQSSRYLVKRTGEKVFLECVQDMDHENMFWYRQDPGLGLRLIYFSYDVKMKEKGDIPEGYSVSREKKERFSLILESASTNQTSMYLCASSLAGIGNEQFFGPGTRLTVL.

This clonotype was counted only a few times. The CDR3 nucleotides read TGTGCCAGCAGCCGGCTGGGGCAGTTGGGTGAGCAGTACTTC. Translating gives CASSRLGQLGEQYF. The J gene is TRBJ2-7, the V gene TRBV5-4; D perhaps matches TRBD1 (5 bases). V dropped 4 bases and J dropped 7 bases, with 18 bases sitting between them. CDR1 and CDR2 (germline): SGHNT, YYREEE (reference sequence). The CDR3 spans 14 residues.

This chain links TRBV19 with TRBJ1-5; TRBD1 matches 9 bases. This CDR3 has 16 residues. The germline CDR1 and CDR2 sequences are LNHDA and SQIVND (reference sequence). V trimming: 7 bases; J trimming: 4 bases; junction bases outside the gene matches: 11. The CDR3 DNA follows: TGTGCCAGTACCCCCCGCGGACAGGGGCGAAATCAGCCCCAGCATTTT. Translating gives CASTPRGQGRNQPQHF. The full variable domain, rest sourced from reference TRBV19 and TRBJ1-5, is DGGITQSPKYLFRKEGQNVTLSCEQNLNHDAMYWYRQDPGQGLRLIYYSQIVNDFQKGDIAEGYSVSREKKESFPLTVTSAQKNPTAFYLCASTPRGQGRNQPQHFGDGTRLSIL.

The CDR3 nucleotides are TGTGCCTGGGGGGCCGGGGCTGGGGCCAACGTCCTGACTTTC. Translating gives CAWGAGAGANVLTF. V is TRBV30 and J is TRBJ2-6; TRBD1 or TRBD2 may be the D gene (5 bases each). V dropped 5 bases and J dropped 2 bases, with 10 bases sitting between them. Germline-derived CDR1 and CDR2 are GTSNPN and SVGIG (reference sequence). The CDR3 is 14 amino acids.

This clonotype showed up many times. DNA for the CDR3: TGCAGTGCTAGAGATCACAGAAGCAATCAGCCCCAGCATTTT. Encoded protein: CSARDHRSNQPQHF. The rearrangement links TRBV20-1 to TRBJ1-5; D gene uncertain. Germline V gene lookup returns CDR1 DFQATT and CDR2 SNEGSKA (reference sequence). This CDR3 is 14 amino acids long. V lost 0 bases and J lost 1, with 7 bases in between.

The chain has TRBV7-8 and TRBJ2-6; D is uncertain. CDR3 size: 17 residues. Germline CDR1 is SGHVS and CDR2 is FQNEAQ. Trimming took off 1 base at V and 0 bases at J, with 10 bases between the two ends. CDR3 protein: CASSLGATSSGANVLTF. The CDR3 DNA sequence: TGTGCCAGCAGCTTAGGGGCAACCAGCTCTGGGGCCAACGTCCTGACTTTC.

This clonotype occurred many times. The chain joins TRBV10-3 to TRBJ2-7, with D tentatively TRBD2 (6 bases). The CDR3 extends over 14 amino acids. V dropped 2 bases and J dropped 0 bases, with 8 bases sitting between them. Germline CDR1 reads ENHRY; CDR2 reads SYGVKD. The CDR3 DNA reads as TGTGCCATCAGTGAGACGCGGGACTCCTACGAGCAGTACTTC. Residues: CAISETRDSYEQYF.

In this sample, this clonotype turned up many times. CDR3 nucleotides: TGTGCCAGCAGTTACTCGACACGGAACGAGCAGTACTTC. Its protein product is CASSYSTRNEQYF. V is TRBV6-5 and J is TRBJ2-7; no definite D call. Germline CDR1 and CDR2: MNHEY and SVGAGI. The V end was cut by 0 bases, the J end by 5 bases, with 8 bases between. The CDR3 extends over 13 amino acids.

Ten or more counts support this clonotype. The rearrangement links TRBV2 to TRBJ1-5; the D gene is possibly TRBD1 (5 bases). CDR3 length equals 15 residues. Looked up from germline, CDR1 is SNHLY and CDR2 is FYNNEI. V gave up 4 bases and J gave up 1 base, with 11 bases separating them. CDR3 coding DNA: TGTGCCAGCAGTGGGCCCGGGGGGAGCAATCAGCCCCAGCATTTT. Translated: CASSGPGGSNQPQHF.

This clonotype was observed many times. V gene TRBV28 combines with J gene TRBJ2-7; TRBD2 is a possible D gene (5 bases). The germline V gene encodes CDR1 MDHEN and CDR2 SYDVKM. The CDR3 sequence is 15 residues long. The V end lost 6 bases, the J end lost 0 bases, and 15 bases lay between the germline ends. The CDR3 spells CASSSSGKSSYEQYF. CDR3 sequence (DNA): TGTGCCAGCAGCTCCAGCGGCAAAAGCTCCTACGAGCAGTACTTC. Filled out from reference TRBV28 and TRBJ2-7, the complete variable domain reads DVKVTQSSRYLVKRTGEKVFLECVQDMDHENMFWYRQDPGLGLRLIYFSYDVKMKEKGDIPEGYSVSREKKERFSLILESASTNQTSMYLCASSSSGKSSYEQYFGPGTRLTVT.

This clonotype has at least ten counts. DNA of the CDR3: TGTGCCAGCAGCTGGCAGTCGAGCTCCTACGAGCAGTACTTC. Encoded protein: CASSWQSSSYEQYF. The rearrangement links TRBV7-2 to TRBJ2-7; D is ambiguous. The CDR3 contains 14 residues. Germline V gives CDR1 SGHTA, CDR2 FQGNSA. Trimming pared 4 bases from V and 0 bases from J, leaving 10 bases between.

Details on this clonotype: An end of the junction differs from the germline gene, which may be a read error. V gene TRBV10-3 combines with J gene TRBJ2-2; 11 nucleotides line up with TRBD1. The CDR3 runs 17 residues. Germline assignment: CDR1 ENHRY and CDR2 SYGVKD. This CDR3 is CAISDSGQGGNTGEPFF. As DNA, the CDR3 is TGTGCCATCAGTGACTCGGGACAGGGGGGCAACACCGGGGAGCCGTTTTTT.

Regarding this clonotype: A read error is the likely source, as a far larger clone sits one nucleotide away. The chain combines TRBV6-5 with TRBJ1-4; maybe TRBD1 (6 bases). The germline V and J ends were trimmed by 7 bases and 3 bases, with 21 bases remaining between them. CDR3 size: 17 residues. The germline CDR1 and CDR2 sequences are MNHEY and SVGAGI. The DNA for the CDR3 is TGTGCCAGCACGGATCCTTACCCCGGGACACCTAATGAAAAACTGTTTTTT. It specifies CASTDPYPGTPNEKLFF.

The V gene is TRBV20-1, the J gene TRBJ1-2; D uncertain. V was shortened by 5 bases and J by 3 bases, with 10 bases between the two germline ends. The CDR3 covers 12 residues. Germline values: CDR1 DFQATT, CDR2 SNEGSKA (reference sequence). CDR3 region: CSALNADYGYTF. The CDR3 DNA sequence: TGCAGTGCTCTGAACGCCGACTATGGCTACACCTTC.